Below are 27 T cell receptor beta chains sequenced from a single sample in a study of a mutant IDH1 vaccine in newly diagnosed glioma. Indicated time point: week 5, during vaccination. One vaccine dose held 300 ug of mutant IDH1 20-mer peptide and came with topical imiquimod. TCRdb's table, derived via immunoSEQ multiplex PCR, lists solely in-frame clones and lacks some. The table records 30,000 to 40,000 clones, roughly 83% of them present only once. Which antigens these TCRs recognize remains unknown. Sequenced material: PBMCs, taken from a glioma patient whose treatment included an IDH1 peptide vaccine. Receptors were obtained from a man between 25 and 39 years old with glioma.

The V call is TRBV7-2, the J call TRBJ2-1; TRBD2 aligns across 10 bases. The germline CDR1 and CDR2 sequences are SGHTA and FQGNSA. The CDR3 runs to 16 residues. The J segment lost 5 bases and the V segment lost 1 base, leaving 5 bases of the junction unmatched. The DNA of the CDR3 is TGTGCCAGCAGCTTAGTGAGGACTAGCGGACACAATGAGCAGTTCTTC. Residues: CASSLVRTSGHNEQFF.

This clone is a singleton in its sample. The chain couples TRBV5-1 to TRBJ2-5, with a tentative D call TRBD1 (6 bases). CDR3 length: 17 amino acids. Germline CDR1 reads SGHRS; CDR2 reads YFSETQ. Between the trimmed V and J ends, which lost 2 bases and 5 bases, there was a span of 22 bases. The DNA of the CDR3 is TGCGCCAGCAGCTTAGAACAGGGAGTAATGGTCGGGGAGACCCAGTACTTC. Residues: CASSLEQGVMVGETQYF.

The CDR3 loop is CASSLARDSNQPQHF. The CDR3 bases are TGTGCCAGCAGCTTAGCCCGGGACAGCAATCAGCCCCAGCATTTT. The chain is built from TRBV7-8 and TRBJ1-5, with a tentative D call TRBD1 (5 bases). There are 15 residues in the CDR3. Trimming removed 0 bases at V and 1 base at J, with 7 bases between. From germline, CDR1 is SGHVS and CDR2 FQNEAQ.

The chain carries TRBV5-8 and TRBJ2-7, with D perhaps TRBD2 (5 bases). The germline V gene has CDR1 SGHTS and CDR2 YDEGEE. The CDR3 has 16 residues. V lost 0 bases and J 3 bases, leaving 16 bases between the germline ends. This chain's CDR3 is CASSLARGQRIYEQYF. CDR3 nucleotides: TGTGCCAGCAGCTTGGCCCGGGGTCAGAGAATCTACGAGCAGTACTTC.

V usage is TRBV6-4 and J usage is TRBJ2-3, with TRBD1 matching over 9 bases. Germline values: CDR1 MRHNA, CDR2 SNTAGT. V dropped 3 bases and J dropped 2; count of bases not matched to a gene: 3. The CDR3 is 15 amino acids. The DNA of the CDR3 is TGTGCCAGCAGTGAACAGGGGGCCTACACAGATACGCAGTATTTT. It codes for CASSEQGAYTDTQYF.

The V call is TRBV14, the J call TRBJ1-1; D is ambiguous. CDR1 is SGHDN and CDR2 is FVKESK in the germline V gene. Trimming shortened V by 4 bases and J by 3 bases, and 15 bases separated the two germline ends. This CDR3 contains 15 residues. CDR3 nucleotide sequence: TGTGCCAGCAGCCCGACGGGTGCATTCGACACTGAAGCTTTCTTT. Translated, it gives CASSPTGAFDTEAFF.

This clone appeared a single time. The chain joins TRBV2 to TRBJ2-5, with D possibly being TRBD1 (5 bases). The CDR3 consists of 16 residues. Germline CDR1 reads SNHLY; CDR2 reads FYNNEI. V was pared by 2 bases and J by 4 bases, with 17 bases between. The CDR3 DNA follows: TGTGCCAGCAGTGAAAACGGGCCCGACAGCGCAGAGACCCAGTACTTC. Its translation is CASSENGPDSAETQYF. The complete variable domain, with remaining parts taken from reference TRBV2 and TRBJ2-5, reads EPEVTQTPSHQVTQMGQEVILRCVPISNHLYFYWYRQILGQKVEFLVSFYNNEISEKSEIFDDQFSVERPDGSNFTLKIRSTKLEDSAMYFCASSENGPDSAETQYFGPGTRLLVL.

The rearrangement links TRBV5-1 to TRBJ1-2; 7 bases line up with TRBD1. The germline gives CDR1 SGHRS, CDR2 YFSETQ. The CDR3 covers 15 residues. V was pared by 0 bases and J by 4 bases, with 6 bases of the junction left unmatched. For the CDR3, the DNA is TGCGCCAGCAGCTTGGGACAGGGACGCAGCTATGGCTACACCTTC. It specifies CASSLGQGRSYGYTF.

CDR3 nucleotides: TGTGCCTGGAGTGTACGAAGTGGGAGGGGAGTCTACGAGCAGTACTTC. Amino acid sequence: CAWSVRSGRGVYEQYF. The rearrangement uses TRBV30 and TRBJ2-7; 7 bases are shared with TRBD2. The CDR3 length is 16 residues. CDR1 and CDR2 (germline): GTSNPN, SVGIG (reference sequence). With 0 bases clipped from V and 3 bases from J, the junction kept 11 bases outside the gene matches.

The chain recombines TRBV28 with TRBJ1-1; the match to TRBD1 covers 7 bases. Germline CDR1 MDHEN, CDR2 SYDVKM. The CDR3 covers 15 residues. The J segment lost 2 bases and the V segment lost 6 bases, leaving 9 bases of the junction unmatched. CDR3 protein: CASSPGDRTNTEAFF. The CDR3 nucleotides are TGTGCCAGCAGCCCCGGGGACAGAACAAACACTGAAGCTTTCTTT.

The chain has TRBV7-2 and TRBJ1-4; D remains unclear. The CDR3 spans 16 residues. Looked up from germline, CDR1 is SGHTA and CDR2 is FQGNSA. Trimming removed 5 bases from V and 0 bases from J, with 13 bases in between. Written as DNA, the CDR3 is TGTGCCAGCAGCCCCCAAAGGAAAGCAACTAATGAAAAACTGTTTTTT. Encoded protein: CASSPQRKATNEKLFF.

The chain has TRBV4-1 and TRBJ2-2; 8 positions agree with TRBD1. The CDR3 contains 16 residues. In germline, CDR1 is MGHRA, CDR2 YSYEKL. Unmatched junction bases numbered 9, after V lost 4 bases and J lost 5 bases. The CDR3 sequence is CASSPDRDPLTGELFF. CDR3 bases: TGCGCCAGCAGCCCGGACAGGGATCCCCTTACCGGGGAGCTGTTTTTT.

The CDR3 reads CASSPGLDQETQYF. DNA of the CDR3: TGTGCCAGCAGCCCAGGACTGGATCAAGAGACCCAGTACTTC. V is TRBV7-2 and J is TRBJ2-5, with a possible D match to TRBD2 (5 bases). V was pared by 5 bases and J by 2 bases, with 12 bases between. Germline CDR1 and CDR2: SGHTA and FQGNSA. The CDR3 extends over 14 amino acids.

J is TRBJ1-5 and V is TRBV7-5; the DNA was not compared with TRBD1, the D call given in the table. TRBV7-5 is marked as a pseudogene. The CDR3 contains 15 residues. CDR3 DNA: TGTGTCAGAAGCTTAGGGACAGGGGGCAATCAGCCCCAGCATTTT. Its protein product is CVRSLGTGGNQPQHF.

The chain's CDR3 is CASSDQSLGTEAFF. The CDR3 DNA reads as TGTGCCAGCAGTGATCAGAGCCTGGGCACTGAAGCTTTCTTT. The rearrangement joins TRBV6-4 to TRBJ1-1; unclear D gene. The germline gives CDR1 MRHNA, CDR2 SNTAGT. There are 14 residues in the CDR3. Trimming took off 3 bases at V and 4 bases at J, with 12 bases between the two ends.

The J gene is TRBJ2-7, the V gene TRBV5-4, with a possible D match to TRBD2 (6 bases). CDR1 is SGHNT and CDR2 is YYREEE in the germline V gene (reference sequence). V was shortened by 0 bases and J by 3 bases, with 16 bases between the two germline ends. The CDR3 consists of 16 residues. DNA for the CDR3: TGTGCCAGCAGCTTGGCCCCTAGCTTGGACTACTACGAGCAGTACTTC. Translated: CASSLAPSLDYYEQYF.

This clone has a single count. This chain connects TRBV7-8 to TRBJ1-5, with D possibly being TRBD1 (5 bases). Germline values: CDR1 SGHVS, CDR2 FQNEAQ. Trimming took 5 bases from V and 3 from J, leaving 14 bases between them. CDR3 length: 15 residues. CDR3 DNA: TGTGCCAGCAGCCCAAGGAGACAGATCAATCAGCCCCAGCATTTT. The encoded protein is CASSPRRQINQPQHF.

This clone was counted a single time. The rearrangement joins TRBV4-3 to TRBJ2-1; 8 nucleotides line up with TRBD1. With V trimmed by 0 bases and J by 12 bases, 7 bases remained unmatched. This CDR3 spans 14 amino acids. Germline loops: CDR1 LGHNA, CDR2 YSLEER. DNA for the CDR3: TGCGCCAGCAGCCAAGAGCGGCGGCAGGGGGCGCAGTTCTTC. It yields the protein CASSQERRQGAQFF.

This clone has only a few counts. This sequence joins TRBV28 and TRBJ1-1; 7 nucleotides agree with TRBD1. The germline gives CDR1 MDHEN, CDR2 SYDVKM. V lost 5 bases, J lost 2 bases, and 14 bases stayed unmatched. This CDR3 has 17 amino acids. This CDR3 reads CASSLSLTGRLNTEAFF. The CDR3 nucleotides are TGTGCCAGCAGTCTATCCCTGACAGGGCGGCTCAACACTGAAGCTTTCTTT.

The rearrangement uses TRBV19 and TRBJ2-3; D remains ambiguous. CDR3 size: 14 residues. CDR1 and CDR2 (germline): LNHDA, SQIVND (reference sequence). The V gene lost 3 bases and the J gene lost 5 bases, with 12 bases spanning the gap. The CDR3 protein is CASSMPGLGDTQYF. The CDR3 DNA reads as TGTGCCAGTAGTATGCCCGGGCTTGGAGATACGCAGTATTTT.

The CDR3 bases are TGTGCCAGCAGTGAACTGGGCAGCCGGGTTAGCTACACCTTC. This codes for CASSELGSRVSYTF. The chain recombines TRBV2 with TRBJ1-2; D remains unclear. In germline, CDR1 is SNHLY, CDR2 FYNNEI. The CDR3 is 14 amino acids. Between the trimmed V and J ends, which lost 2 bases and 9 bases, there was a span of 16 bases. Based on the CDR3 plus reference TRBV2 and TRBJ1-2, the full variable domain is EPEVTQTPSHQVTQMGQEVILRCVPISNHLYFYWYRQILGQKVEFLVSFYNNEISEKSEIFDDQFSVERPDGSNFTLKIRSTKLEDSAMYFCASSELGSRVSYTFGSGTRLTVV.

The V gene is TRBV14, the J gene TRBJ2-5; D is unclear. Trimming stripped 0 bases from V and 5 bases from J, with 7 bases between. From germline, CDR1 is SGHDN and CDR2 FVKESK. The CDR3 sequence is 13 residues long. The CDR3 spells CASSQDLGETQYF. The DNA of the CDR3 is TGTGCCAGCAGCCAAGATCTAGGGGAGACCCAGTACTTC.

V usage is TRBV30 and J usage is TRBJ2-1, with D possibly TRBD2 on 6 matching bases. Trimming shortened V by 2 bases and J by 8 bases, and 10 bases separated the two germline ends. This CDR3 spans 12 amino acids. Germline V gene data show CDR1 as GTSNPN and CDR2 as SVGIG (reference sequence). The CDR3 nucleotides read TGTGCCTGGAGTTTGGAGCGGGATGAGCAGTTCTTC. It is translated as CAWSLERDEQFF.

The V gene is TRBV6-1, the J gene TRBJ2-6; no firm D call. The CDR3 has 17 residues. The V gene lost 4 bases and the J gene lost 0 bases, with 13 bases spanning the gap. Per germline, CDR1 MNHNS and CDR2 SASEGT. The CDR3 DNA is TGTGCCAGCAGTGGAAACCAACACTTCTCTGGGGCCAACGTCCTGACTTTC. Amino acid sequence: CASSGNQHFSGANVLTF.

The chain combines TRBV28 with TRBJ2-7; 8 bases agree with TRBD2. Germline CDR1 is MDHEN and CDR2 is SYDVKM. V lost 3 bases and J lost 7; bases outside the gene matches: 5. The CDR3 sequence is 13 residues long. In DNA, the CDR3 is TGTGCCAGCAGTTTGGTGCTAGCGGGTGAGCAGTACTTC. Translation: CASSLVLAGEQYF. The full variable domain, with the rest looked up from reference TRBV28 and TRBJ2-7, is DVKVTQSSRYLVKRTGEKVFLECVQDMDHENMFWYRQDPGLGLRLIYFSYDVKMKEKGDIPEGYSVSREKKERFSLILESASTNQTSMYLCASSLVLAGEQYFGPGTRLTVT.

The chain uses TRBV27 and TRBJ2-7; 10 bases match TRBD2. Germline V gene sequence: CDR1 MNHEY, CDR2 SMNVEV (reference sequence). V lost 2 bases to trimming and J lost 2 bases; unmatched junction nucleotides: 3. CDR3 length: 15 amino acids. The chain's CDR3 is CASSLSLAGAYEQYF. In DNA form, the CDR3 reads TGTGCCAGCAGTTTAAGTCTAGCGGGGGCCTACGAGCAGTACTTC.

CDR3 coding DNA: TGCGCCAGCAGCAACGAGGGAAAGAATGTGGTCACTGAAGCTTTCTTT. It translates to CASSNEGKNVVTEAFF. The chain recombines TRBV5-1 with TRBJ1-1; D remains ambiguous. Looked up from germline, CDR1 is SGHRS and CDR2 is YFSETQ. Trimming cost V 4 bases and J 4 bases, with 20 bases left between them. This CDR3 spans 16 amino acids.